The text below deals with one TCR beta chain. The target antigen is unknown. The repertoire was sequenced with immunoSEQ multiplex PCR; TCRdb's copy has only in-frame clones and lacks some. The repertoire holds around 62,000 clones, 65% to 85% seen once, with almost 4.5% in the top ten. This sample is drawn from a study of OX40 agonist ivuxolimab in advanced cancers. As for the study in general: Six ivuxolimab dose levels, 0.01 to 10 mg/kg, were given intravenously every 2 weeks. Study observations and caveats: Still undetermined is the antigen specificity of the expanded peripheral T cells.

Trimming cost V 2 bases and J 7 bases, with 6 bases left between them. This CDR3 contains 13 residues. Germline V lookup: CDR1 LGHNA, CDR2 YNFKEQ. This TCR was recovered from an adult with an advanced solid tumor such as melanoma, head and neck, liver or kidney cancer. This rearrangement joins TRBV4-2 to TRBJ1-6; D unresolved. Here the sequenced sample was CD4+ or CD8+ T cells sorted from blood, taken in a trial of the OX40 agonist ivuxolimab. DNA for the CDR3: TGTGCCAGCAGCCAAACACGGAATTCACCCCTCCACTTT. Translation gives CASSQTRNSPLHF.